The clone carrying this TCR beta chain occurred a few times. This specimen comes from a study of blood T cell repertoires in COVID-19. About the study: Acute and convalescent COVID-19 samples came from the United States, Italy and Spain.

The length of the CDR3 is 15 residues. The germline gives CDR1 MNHEY, CDR2 SMNVEV (reference sequence). V lost 6 bases and J 3 bases, leaving 15 bases between the germline ends. TCRdb's table, derived via immunoSEQ multiplex PCR, lists solely in-frame clones and lacks some. This sample has about 170,000 clones; roughly four fifths occur once, and the top ten carry over 2%. The chain recombines TRBV27 with TRBJ1-5; D might be TRBD1 (5 bases). The receptor was isolated from a human donor with acute or convalescent COVID-19. The donor label of this sample is uncertain. Material for sequencing was peripheral blood. CDR3 coding DNA: TGTGCCAGCAGCCCGGCGGAAGGGGTCAATCAGCCCCAGCATTTT. Translation: CASSPAEGVNQPQHF.